This T cell receptor beta chain was retrieved from a study of T-cell memory formation after mild COVID-19. Study details: TCR clusters were mostly donor specific.

MiXCR was run by TCRdb on the 5' RACE reads, yielding one entry per CDR3 protein. The sample carries about 210,000 distinct CDR3 sequences, roughly a tenth recorded once. Germline lookup yields CDR1 SGHTA and CDR2 FQGNSA. V was clipped by 5 bases and J by 4 bases; unmatched bases: 7. The CDR3 sequence is 14 residues long. Sequencing was carried out using PBMCs or a T cell subset sorted from them (not recorded which). The chain has TRBV7-2 and TRBJ1-2, with 7 bases that match TRBD1. The TCR originated in a man aged 18 to 35 who had mild COVID-19 (a few samples of this study predate the infection). Cell type and time point are not known. The CDR3 protein is CASSLGGTVYGYTF. CDR3 coding DNA: TGTGCCAGCAGCCTGGGGGGGACAGTCTATGGCTACACCTTC.